This is a list of T cell receptor beta chains from one sample in a study of blood T cell repertoires in COVID-19. TCRdb's table, derived via immunoSEQ multiplex PCR, lists solely in-frame clones and lacks some. The table lists about 45,000 clones, 70% to 90% of them singletons. Sequencing input: peripheral blood. The origin of the receptors is a woman aged 80 or over with acute or convalescent COVID-19. Both conserved end residues are part of each CDR3. A D gene is named only where the DNA matches it firmly. Clone size, where shown, is once, few, many, or a class for clones that have expanded.

clone size: -
V gene: TRBV28
D gene: -
J gene: TRBJ2-5
CDR3 DNA: TGTGCCAGCAGTTCGAACAGGTACGACCGGGAGACCCAGTACTTC
CDR3 protein: CASSSNRYDRETQYF

clone size: -
V gene: TRBV6-5
D gene: TRBD2
J gene: TRBJ2-2
CDR3 DNA: TGTGCCAGTAGCGGGAGCTCGCGCACCGGGGAGCTGTTTTTT
CDR3 protein: CASSGSSRTGELFF

clone size: -
V gene: TRBV6-5
D gene: TRBD1
J gene: TRBJ1-4
CDR3 DNA: TGTGCCAGCAGCCGGCAGGGGGCTCCTAATGAAAAACTGTTTTTT
CDR3 protein: CASSRQGAPNEKLFF

clone size: -
V gene: TRBV7-2
D gene: -
J gene: TRBJ2-5
CDR3 DNA: TGTGCCAGCAGCTCGGCTCCGACAACCCGTCGGGAGACCCAGTACTTC
CDR3 protein: CASSSAPTTRRETQYF

clone size: -
V gene: TRBV10-3
D gene: -
J gene: TRBJ2-7
CDR3 DNA: TGTGCCTTCGGGGGAACTCAATACGAGCAGTACTTC
CDR3 protein: CAFGGTQYEQYF

clone size: -
V gene: TRBV29-1
D gene: TRBD2
J gene: TRBJ2-3
CDR3 DNA: TGCAGCGTTATTGGTGCGGGGGGTGGAGATACGCAGTATTTT
CDR3 protein: CSVIGAGGGDTQYF

clone size: -
V gene: TRBV27
D gene: -
J gene: TRBJ2-7
CDR3 DNA: TGTGCCAGCAGTTTGGGTCTAGGTGAGTCCGAGCAGTACTTC
CDR3 protein: CASSLGLGESEQYF

clone size: -
V gene: TRBV14
D gene: -
J gene: TRBJ2-5
CDR3 DNA: TGTGCCAGCAGCCGCAACAGGGGACTGATAGAGACCCAGTACTTC
CDR3 protein: CASSRNRGLIETQYF

clone size: once
V gene: TRBV5-1
D gene: TRBD1
J gene: TRBJ1-1
CDR3 DNA: TGCGCCAGCAGCCTAGGGACAGCCTTGAACACTGAAGCTTTCTTT
CDR3 protein: CASSLGTALNTEAFF

clone size: -
V gene: TRBV19
D gene: -
J gene: TRBJ1-1
CDR3 DNA: TGTGCCAGTACTGAGCGGGCCTCGAAGACTGAAGCTTTCTTT
CDR3 protein: CASTERASKTEAFF

clone size: -
V gene: TRBV18
D gene: -
J gene: TRBJ2-7
CDR3 DNA: TGTGCCAGCTCACCAGAACAGGTTACCTACGAGCAGTACTTC
CDR3 protein: CASSPEQVTYEQYF

clone size: -
V gene: TRBV3-1/TRBV3-2
D gene: -
J gene: TRBJ1-3
CDR3 DNA: TGTGCCAGCAGCCAGACAACAAGTATCGGAAACACCATATATTTT
CDR3 protein: CASSQTTSIGNTIYF